Listed below are T cell receptor beta chains from one sample, sequenced in a study of control samples from healthy donors and cancer patients. This table comes from immunoSEQ multiplex PCR, and its TCRdb copy is limited to in-frame clones, with some not included. This table has some 77,000 clones, roughly nine tenths appearing once. The specimen sequenced was blood. Receptor source: an older woman in good health. Both conserved end residues are part of each CDR3. A D gene is named only where the DNA matches it firmly. Only some rows state a clone size, as once, few, many or a class for expanded clones.

D | J | size | V | CDR3 | DNA
. | TRBJ1-1 | . | TRBV7-9 | CASTPFGGDTEAFF | TGTGCCAGCACCCCCTTCGGCGGGGACACTGAAGCTTTCTTT
. | TRBJ1-5 | . | TRBV19 | CASSPNTFNQPQHF | TGTGCCAGTAGTCCGAACACCTTCAATCAGCCCCAGCATTTT
TRBD1 | TRBJ1-6 | . | TRBV5-1 | CASSLAQGANHSPLHF | TGCGCCAGCAGCTTGGCCCAGGGGGCAAACCATTCACCCCTCCACTTT
TRBD1 | TRBJ2-6 | . | TRBV6-4 | CASSDFGLYGTGGAGANVLTF | TGTGCCAGCAGTGACTTCGGGCTGTACGGGACAGGGGGCGCTGGGGCCAACGTCCTGACTTTC
. | TRBJ2-5 | . | TRBV5-1 | CASSLAPGVQETQYF | TGCGCCAGCAGCTTGGCCCCGGGCGTTCAAGAGACCCAGTACTTC
. | TRBJ1-3 | . | TRBV7-2 | CASSLVYREYGNTIYF | TGTGCCAGCAGCTTAGTATACAGGGAATATGGAAACACCATATATTTT
TRBD1 | TRBJ2-3 | . | TRBV11-3 | CASSLRTGSTDTQYF | TGTGCCAGCAGCTTAAGGACAGGAAGCACAGATACGCAGTATTTT
TRBD1 | TRBJ2-3 | once | TRBV6-2/TRBV6-3 | CASSSGQGATDTQYF | TGTGCCAGCAGTTCGGGACAGGGGGCCACAGATACGCAGTATTTT
. | TRBJ1-5 | few | TRBV30 | CAWSRGDVQPQHF | TGTGCCTGGAGTCGGGGGGATGTTCAGCCCCAGCATTTT
. | TRBJ1-2 | . | TRBV4-1 | CASSQYQGGANYGYTF | TGCGCCAGCAGCCAGTACCAGGGAGGGGCTAACTATGGCTACACCTTC
. | TRBJ2-2 | once | TRBV14 | CASSQVTTGELFF | TGTGCCAGCAGCCAAGTGACCACCGGGGAGCTGTTTTTT